These T cell receptor beta chains were read from a single sample in a study of blood T cells in healthy people across ages. TCRdb processed the 5' RACE reads anew with MiXCR; each CDR3 protein has one entry. The repertoire has approximately 2,000,000 distinct CDR3 sequences, approximately 40% of them found once; the top ten carry under 25%. Source material: blood. Receptors were obtained from a human donor in good health. CDR3s include the opening cysteine and the closing phenylalanine or tryptophan. The order of the fields is V gene, D gene, clone size, J gene, CDR3 DNA, CDR3 protein. D genes are given only for firm matches. Rows may omit the clone size; those that give it use once, few, many or a size class.

>TRBV6-1|-|-|TRBJ1-5
TGTGCCAGCAGTACAACATCCGGGCCACGACCTAATCAGCCCCAGCATTTT
CASSTTSGPRPNQPQHF
>TRBV12-5|-|few|TRBJ1-1
TGTGCTAGTGGACCTGACAGTGACACTGAAGCTTTCTTT
CASGPDSDTEAFF
>TRBV18|-|-|TRBJ2-3
TGTGCCAGCTCACCCGAGACCGGAGTTGGTACGCAGTATTTT
CASSPETGVGTQYF
>TRBV6-5|-|once|TRBJ2-5
TGTGCCAGCAGGAACCCCCAAGAGACCCAGTACTTC
CASRNPQETQYF
>TRBV2|-|-|TRBJ2-5
TGTGCCAGCAGTGAGCTTGGGGAAGGGGAGACCCAGTACTTC
CASSELGEGETQYF
>TRBV7-3|TRBD2|-|TRBJ2-1
TGTGCCAGCAGCTTAATGGGCGGGGGGATCTACAATGAGCAGTTCTTC
CASSLMGGGIYNEQFF
>TRBV11-3|-|-|TRBJ2-5
TGTGCCAGCAGCTTAGACCGACTTAGAGGGTTTCAAGAGACCCAGTACTTC
CASSLDRLRGFQETQYF
>TRBV3-1|-|few|TRBJ2-1
TGTGCCAGCAGCCAAGACCCAGGGTCCAATGAGCAGTTCTTC
CASSQDPGSNEQFF
>TRBV6-5|-|-|TRBJ2-1
TGTGCCAGCAGTTACTCGTTTACTAAGGCCAATGAGCAGTTCTTC
CASSYSFTKANEQFF
>TRBV20-1|-|-|TRBJ1-5
TGCAGTGCTAGCCCGGGGAGGGAGAATCAGCCCCAGCATTTT
CSASPGRENQPQHF
>TRBV7-2|-|-|TRBJ2-4
TGTGCCAGCAGCTACGGGTGGGGGGGGGCTTCCAAAAACGTTCAGTACTTC
CASSYGWGGASKNVQYF
>TRBV12-3/TRBV12-4|-|few|TRBJ1-6
TGTGCCAGCAGTTCGCCAGGTTATAATTCACCCCTCCACTTT
CASSSPGYNSPLHF
>TRBV5-1|-|-|TRBJ1-1
TGCGCCAGCAGCTTGTCTAGCGGTTATGAAGCTTTCTTT
CASSLSSGYEAFF
>TRBV12-3/TRBV12-4|-|-|TRBJ2-4
TGTGCCAGCAGTCTTCTTATTTCGGTAGAGCAGTACTTC
CASSLLISVEQYF
>TRBV6-6|-|-|TRBJ1-5
TGTGCCAGCAGTTACTCCCGGAACGCGGTTCATCCCCAGCATTTT
CASSYSRNAVHPQHF
>TRBV12-3/TRBV12-4|-|few|TRBJ2-7
TGTGCCAGCAGCTCCTCGACAGGCACCTACGAGCAGTACTTC
CASSSSTGTYEQYF
>TRBV7-2|-|-|TRBJ2-2
TGTGCCAGCAGCCCATCGACCTTTCCCGGGGAGCTGTTTTTT
CASSPSTFPGELFF
>TRBV7-2|-|few|TRBJ2-7
TGTGCCAGCAGCTTCGCCGTTGGGGGGATGAGCGAGCAGTACTTC
CASSFAVGGMSEQYF
>TRBV29-1|-|few|TRBJ2-2
TGCAGCGTTGAAGCCCCAGGGTCCACCGGGGAGCTGTTTTTT
CSVEAPGSTGELFF
>TRBV7-2|-|-|TRBJ2-2
TGTGCCAGCAGCTTTCTCATGATCGGGGAGCTGTTTTTT
CASSFLMIGELFF
>TRBV9|-|-|TRBJ1-2
TGTGCCAGCAGCGGGGGGGCCGGATTAGCTAACTATGGCTACACCTTC
CASSGGAGLANYGYTF
>TRBV15|TRBD1|-|TRBJ1-6
TGTGCCGCCAGCAGAAACCCGGACAGGGGGAATTCACCCCTCCACTTT
CAASRNPDRGNSPLHF
>TRBV2|-|-|TRBJ1-2
TGTGCCAGCAGGACAAGGGGTCCCTATGGCTACACCTTC
CASRTRGPYGYTF
>TRBV29-1|-|many|TRBJ2-4
TGCAGCGTTGTAGGGAAGGAAAACATTCAGTACTTC
CSVVGKENIQYF
>TRBV28|-|-|TRBJ2-4
TGTGCCAGCACCCCGGCATGGGGAGCCAAAAACATTCAGTACTTC
CASTPAWGAKNIQYF